A selection of T cell receptor beta chains follows, all from one sample in a study of blood T cell repertoires in COVID-19. Assay: immunoSEQ multiplex PCR; the TCRdb copy retains only in-frame clones and omits some. This table holds 250,000 to 350,000 clones, about 85% found once. The sequenced sample was peripheral blood. Receptors originate from a woman in her 50s with active or convalescent COVID-19. The CDR3 runs from the conserved cysteine through the conserved F or W. The D gene is left open where the match is weak.

>.|TRBV18
CASSPPRGSYNEQFF
>.|TRBV7-8
CASSSEGRGMDEQFF
>TRBD2|TRBV7-8
CASSLSAGGPYTGELFF
>TRBD1|TRBV13
CASSPGQSLYEQYF
>TRBD2|TRBV30
CAWSAGTSGPQETQYF
>TRBD1|TRBV7-9
CASSLAGTGSSNQPQHF
>.|TRBV15
CATSRDERVYEQYF
>TRBD1|TRBV19
CASSSPGGGYTF
>.|TRBV5-1
CASSLTTDYEQYF
>.|TRBV2
CASYQASVYNEQFF
>.|TRBV7-9
CASSLTQSPEAFF
>TRBD1|TRBV5-4
CASSFFQGAGVNTEAFF
>TRBD1|TRBV9
CASSVTGDQPQHF
>TRBD2|TRBV6-5
CASGISGSRSDTQYF
>TRBD1|TRBV5-1
CASSRTGGLDYGYTF
>.|TRBV30
CAWSPWRGGNYEQYF
>TRBD2|TRBV7-9
CASSLTAGVQYF
>TRBD1|TRBV2
CASSPGQGRPGGYTF
>TRBD1|TRBV6-5
CASSSSTGGEKLFF
>TRBD2|TRBV3-1/TRBV3-2
CASSQGLAGGSRETQYF
>TRBD2|TRBV19
CATSGGQGRNGLAGGGYEQYF
>TRBD2|TRBV9
CASSATSGNYNEQFF
>TRBD1|TRBV6-5
CASSYFDRGGAQAFF
>.|TRBV12-3/TRBV12-4
CASKDEGISEQYF
>TRBD1|TRBV2
CASRVRLGRTGGGTDTQYF